This TCR beta chain was observed in a study of monozygotic twins with inflammatory bowel disease. Study findings and constraints: The analysis did not separate different T cell subtypes.

Whole blood without T cell sorting served as the source of isolated total RNA. The CDR3 is made up of 13 amino acids. Germline V gene sequence: CDR1 SGHTA, CDR2 FQGNSA. In regard to this clonotype: What it recognizes is unknown.

TCRdb re-called the 5' RACE reads and shows each CDR3 protein once, DNA omitted. Recorded here are under 200,000 distinct CDR3 sequences; the top ten clones represent 2.4%. Sequenced sample: blood. The origin of this receptor is a human donor with ulcerative colitis or Crohn's disease, or a healthy co-twin of an affected twin (not recorded which). The chain links TRBV7-2 to TRBJ2-2; the D call of TRBD1 rests on TCRdb alone, since no DNA is present to check it. CDR3 sequence: CASSPNRDGELFF.